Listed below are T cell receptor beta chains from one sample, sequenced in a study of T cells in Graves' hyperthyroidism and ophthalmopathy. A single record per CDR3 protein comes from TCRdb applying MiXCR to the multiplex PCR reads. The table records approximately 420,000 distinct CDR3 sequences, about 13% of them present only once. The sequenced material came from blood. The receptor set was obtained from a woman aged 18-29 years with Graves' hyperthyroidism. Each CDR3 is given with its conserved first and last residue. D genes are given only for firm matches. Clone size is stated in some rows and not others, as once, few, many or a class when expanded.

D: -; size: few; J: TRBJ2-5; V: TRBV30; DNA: TGTGCCTGGAGTGCTCCTCTCCGGGAGACCCAGTACTTC; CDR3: CAWSAPLRETQYF
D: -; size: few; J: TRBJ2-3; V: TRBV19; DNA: TGTGCCAGTAGTATAGTGGGGGGCCCAGATACGCAGTATTTT; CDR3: CASSIVGGPDTQYF
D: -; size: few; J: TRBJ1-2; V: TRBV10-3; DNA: TGTGCCATCAGTGAGGCCGGGACCGGGTATGGCTACACCTTC; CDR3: CAISEAGTGYGYTF
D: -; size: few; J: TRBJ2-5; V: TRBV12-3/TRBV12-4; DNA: TGTGCCAGCAGTTTCGGCGTAGAGACCCAGTACTTC; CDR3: CASSFGVETQYF
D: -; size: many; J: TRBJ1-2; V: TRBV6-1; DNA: TGTGCCAGCAGCCAAACCCCAGGGGTTTCCGACGGCTACACCTTC; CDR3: CASSQTPGVSDGYTF
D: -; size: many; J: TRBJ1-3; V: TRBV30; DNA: TGTGCCTGGAGAGGGTTTTCTGGAAACACCATATATTTT; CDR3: CAWRGFSGNTIYF
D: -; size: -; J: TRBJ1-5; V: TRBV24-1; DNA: TGTGCCACCAGTGAGTCAGCTAATCAGCCCCAGCATTTT; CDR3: CATSESANQPQHF
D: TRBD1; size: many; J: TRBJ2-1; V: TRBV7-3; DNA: TGTGCCAGCAGCTCAGGGGGAGATGAGCAGTTCTTC; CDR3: CASSSGGDEQFF
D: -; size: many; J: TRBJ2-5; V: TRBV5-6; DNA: TGTGCCAGCAGCTTGGCGCGCAGGAGTACGGAGACCCAGTACTTC; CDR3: CASSLARRSTETQYF
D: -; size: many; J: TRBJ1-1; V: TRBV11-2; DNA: TGTGCCAGCAGCTTCGAGAACCCCGGGCGAGCTTTCTTT; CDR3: CASSFENPGRAFF
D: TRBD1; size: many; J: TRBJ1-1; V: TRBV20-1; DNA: TGCAGTGCTCGCCCGGGACAGGGAGTACCTGAAGCTTTCTTT; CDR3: CSARPGQGVPEAFF
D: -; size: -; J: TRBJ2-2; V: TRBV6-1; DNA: TGTGCCAGCAGTTTATTAGGTTCGCCCCGGGAGCTGTTTTTT; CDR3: CASSLLGSPRELFF
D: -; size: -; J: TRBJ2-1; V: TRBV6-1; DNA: TGTGCCAGCAGTGAAGCCGTGGCACTAGCCAATGAGCAGTTCTTC; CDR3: CASSEAVALANEQFF
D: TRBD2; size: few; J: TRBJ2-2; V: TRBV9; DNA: TGTGCCAGCAGCGTAATAGGACTAGCGGGTGGGACCGGGGAGCTGTTTTTT; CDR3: CASSVIGLAGGTGELFF
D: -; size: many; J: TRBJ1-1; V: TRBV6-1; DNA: TGTGCCAGCAGGGAAACGTACACTGAAGCTTTCTTT; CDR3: CASRETYTEAFF
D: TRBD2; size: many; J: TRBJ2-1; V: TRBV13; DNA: TGTGCCAGCAGCACGCGGGGACTAGCGGGAGTCCCCAAGGATGAGCAGTTCTTC; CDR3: CASSTRGLAGVPKDEQFF
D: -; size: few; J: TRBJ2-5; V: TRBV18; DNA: TGTGCCAGCTCAATGCGGAGGAGTCAAGAGACCCAGTACTTC; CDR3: CASSMRRSQETQYF
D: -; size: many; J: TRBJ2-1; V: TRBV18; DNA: TGTGCCAGCTCACCACAAGCAAGCGACAATGAGCAGTTCTTC; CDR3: CASSPQASDNEQFF
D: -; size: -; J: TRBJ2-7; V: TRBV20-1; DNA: TGCAGTGCTAGTCCGGGTGGAGCCTACGAGCAGTACTTC; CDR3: CSASPGGAYEQYF
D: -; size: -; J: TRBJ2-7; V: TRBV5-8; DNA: TGCGCCAGCAGCTTTACCGCGACTAGCGAGCAGTACTTC; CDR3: CASSFTATSEQYF
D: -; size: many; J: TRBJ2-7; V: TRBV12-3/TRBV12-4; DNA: TGTGCCAGCAGTCCCGGGACTGCTATCTACGAGCAGTACTTC; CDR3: CASSPGTAIYEQYF
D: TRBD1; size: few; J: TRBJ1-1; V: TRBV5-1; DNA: TGCGCCAGCAGCTCGGGACAGGGTTGGTTGCAGACTGAAGCTTTCTTT; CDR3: CASSSGQGWLQTEAFF
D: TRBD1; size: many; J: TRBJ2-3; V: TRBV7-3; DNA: TGTGCCAGCAGCTCAACGGACAGGGTCGATACGCAGTATTTT; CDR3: CASSSTDRVDTQYF
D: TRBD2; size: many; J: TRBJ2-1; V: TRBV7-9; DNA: TGTGCCAGCAGCCCGGGACTAGCGGCCTCCTACAATGAGCAGTTCTTC; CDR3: CASSPGLAASYNEQFF